Listed below are T cell receptor beta chains from one sample, sequenced in a study of cytomegalovirus exposure and HLA in healthy donors. TCRdb's table, derived via immunoSEQ multiplex PCR, lists solely in-frame clones and lacks some. Of about 110,000 clones listed, nearly 97% were seen once; the top ten hold roughly 0.67%. Sequences were obtained from PBMCs. The receptors here all came from a woman aged 18 to 35 in good health and CMV-seronegative. The CDR3 runs from the conserved cysteine through the conserved F or W. D genes are given only for firm matches. Rows give clone size only sometimes, using once, few, many, or a class for an expanded clone.

cdr3_aa: CASSSGGRTEAFF
cdr3_nt: TGCGCCAGCTCTAGCGGTGGTCGGACTGAAGCTTTCTTT
clone_size: .
j_call: TRBJ1-1
v_call: TRBV4-3
d_call: .

cdr3_aa: CASSFPGGTSGGADEQFF
cdr3_nt: TGTGCCAGCAGCTTCCCCGGAGGGACTAGCGGGGGAGCGGATGAGCAGTTCTTC
clone_size: once
j_call: TRBJ2-1
v_call: TRBV7-8
d_call: TRBD2

cdr3_aa: CASSRDSGSSPLHF
cdr3_nt: TGTGCCAGCAGCAGGGACTCAGGGAGTTCACCCCTCCACTTT
clone_size: .
j_call: TRBJ1-6
v_call: TRBV7-3
d_call: .

cdr3_aa: CASSFSQRANTGELFF
cdr3_nt: TGTGCCAGCAGTTTCAGCCAGCGGGCGAACACCGGGGAGCTGTTTTTT
clone_size: .
j_call: TRBJ2-2
v_call: TRBV6-5
d_call: .

cdr3_aa: CASSLVTSGDSYTDTQYF
cdr3_nt: TGTGCCAGCAGCTTAGTAACTAGCGGAGATTCATACACAGATACGCAGTATTTT
clone_size: .
j_call: TRBJ2-3
v_call: TRBV7-6
d_call: TRBD2

cdr3_aa: CASSLGTSGEDEQYF
cdr3_nt: TGTGCCAGCAGCTTAGGGACTAGCGGTGAGGACGAGCAGTACTTC
clone_size: .
j_call: TRBJ2-7
v_call: TRBV7-9
d_call: TRBD2

cdr3_aa: CASSLAGLGSGIDGYTF
cdr3_nt: TGTGCCAGCAGCTTAGCTGGGCTCGGATCGGGGATCGATGGCTACACCTTC
clone_size: .
j_call: TRBJ1-2
v_call: TRBV7-2
d_call: .

cdr3_aa: CASSLGTSTDTQYF
cdr3_nt: TGTGCCAGCAGCTTAGGTACTAGCACAGATACGCAGTATTTT
clone_size: .
j_call: TRBJ2-3
v_call: TRBV7-2
d_call: .

cdr3_aa: CASSTGTSGGVRETQYF
cdr3_nt: TGTGCCAGCAGCACCGGGACTAGCGGGGGGGTACGAGAGACCCAGTACTTC
clone_size: .
j_call: TRBJ2-5
v_call: TRBV7-7
d_call: TRBD2

cdr3_aa: CASSRPSKPGATPYEQYF
cdr3_nt: TGTGCCAGCAGCCGACCGTCCAAGCCAGGGGCGACTCCTTACGAGCAGTACTTC
clone_size: .
j_call: TRBJ2-7
v_call: TRBV11-2
d_call: .

cdr3_aa: CASSSKSEAFF
cdr3_nt: TGTGCCAGCAGTAGCAAGTCGGAAGCTTTCTTT
clone_size: .
j_call: TRBJ1-1
v_call: TRBV28
d_call: .

cdr3_aa: CASSQLTGSPYEQYF
cdr3_nt: TGCGCCAGCAGCCAACTGACAGGGAGTCCTTACGAGCAGTACTTC
clone_size: .
j_call: TRBJ2-7
v_call: TRBV4-3
d_call: TRBD1

cdr3_aa: CASSLGGLPNTEAFF
cdr3_nt: TGTGCCAGCAGCTTGGGGGGCTTACCGAACACTGAAGCTTTCTTT
clone_size: once
j_call: TRBJ1-1
v_call: TRBV5-6
d_call: .

cdr3_aa: CASRTVNTEAFF
cdr3_nt: TGTGCCAGTAGAACAGTGAACACTGAAGCTTTCTTT
clone_size: .
j_call: TRBJ1-1
v_call: TRBV19
d_call: .

cdr3_aa: CASSQSGTGLWTEAFF
cdr3_nt: TGTGCCAGCAGCCAATCGGGGACAGGGCTTTGGACTGAAGCTTTCTTT
clone_size: .
j_call: TRBJ1-1
v_call: TRBV7-8
d_call: TRBD1

cdr3_aa: CSAGGPNYGYTF
cdr3_nt: TGCAGCGCTGGAGGTCCAAACTATGGCTACACCTTC
clone_size: once
j_call: TRBJ1-2
v_call: TRBV29-1
d_call: .

cdr3_aa: CASSSGGGPGLGQETQYF
cdr3_nt: TGTGCCAGCAGCTCTGGGGGGGGCCCAGGCCTAGGGCAAGAGACCCAGTACTTC
clone_size: .
j_call: TRBJ2-5
v_call: TRBV5-6
d_call: .

cdr3_aa: CSWDKAGDTQYF
cdr3_nt: TGCAGCTGGGACAAGGCGGGAGATACGCAGTATTTT
clone_size: .
j_call: TRBJ2-3
v_call: TRBV29-1
d_call: .

cdr3_aa: CASSEERGRVYGYTF
cdr3_nt: TGTGCCAGCAGTGAAGAGAGGGGGCGGGTCTATGGCTACACCTTC
clone_size: once
j_call: TRBJ1-2
v_call: TRBV6-1
d_call: TRBD1

cdr3_aa: CASSLPGQNTGELFF
cdr3_nt: TGTGCCAGCAGCTTACCGGGACAGAACACCGGGGAGCTGTTTTTT
clone_size: .
j_call: TRBJ2-2
v_call: TRBV5-8
d_call: .

cdr3_aa: CASSYSNSLNTEAFF
cdr3_nt: TGTGCCAGCAGTTACTCGAACAGCCTAAACACTGAAGCTTTCTTT
clone_size: .
j_call: TRBJ1-1
v_call: TRBV6-5
d_call: .

cdr3_aa: CASSPRGRGTEAFF
cdr3_nt: TGCGCCAGCAGTCCAAGGGGGCGCGGAACTGAAGCTTTCTTT
clone_size: .
j_call: TRBJ1-1
v_call: TRBV4-1
d_call: TRBD1

cdr3_aa: CASSTDRGGDIQYF
cdr3_nt: TGTGCCAGCAGCACGGACAGGGGAGGAGACATTCAGTACTTC
clone_size: .
j_call: TRBJ2-4
v_call: TRBV7-9
d_call: TRBD1

cdr3_aa: CASSLGPGQVGSGANVLTF
cdr3_nt: TGTGCCAGCAGCTTAGGGCCGGGACAAGTTGGTTCCGGGGCCAACGTCCTGACTTTC
clone_size: .
j_call: TRBJ2-6
v_call: TRBV7-9
d_call: .

cdr3_aa: CASSQENSYNEQFF
cdr3_nt: TGTGCCAGCAGCCAAGAAAACAGCTACAATGAGCAGTTCTTC
clone_size: .
j_call: TRBJ2-1
v_call: TRBV4-2
d_call: .

cdr3_aa: CASRRQGASYEQYF
cdr3_nt: TGTGCCAGCAGACGACAGGGGGCTAGCTACGAGCAGTACTTC
clone_size: .
j_call: TRBJ2-7
v_call: TRBV28
d_call: TRBD1

cdr3_aa: CAWKEQGAPQETQYF
cdr3_nt: TGTGCCTGGAAGGAACAGGGGGCGCCACAAGAGACCCAGTACTTC
clone_size: .
j_call: TRBJ2-5
v_call: TRBV30
d_call: TRBD1

cdr3_aa: CSAPRNTEAFF
cdr3_nt: TGCAGTGCCCCTCGGAACACTGAAGCTTTCTTT
clone_size: .
j_call: TRBJ1-1
v_call: TRBV20-1
d_call: .

cdr3_aa: CATSRVARANTEAFF
cdr3_nt: TGTGCCACCAGCAGAGTAGCGAGGGCGAACACTGAAGCTTTCTTT
clone_size: .
j_call: TRBJ1-1
v_call: TRBV15
d_call: .

cdr3_aa: CASSLDRQGPSPLHF
cdr3_nt: TGTGCCAGCAGCTTAGACCGACAGGGGCCATCACCCCTCCACTTT
clone_size: .
j_call: TRBJ1-6
v_call: TRBV7-2
d_call: TRBD1

cdr3_aa: CASSGAAGGLYEQYF
cdr3_nt: TGTGCCAGCAGTGGGGCGGCAGGGGGGCTGTACGAGCAGTACTTC
clone_size: .
j_call: TRBJ2-7
v_call: TRBV2
d_call: .

cdr3_aa: CSVGDQGLNTEAFF
cdr3_nt: TGCAGCGTAGGGGATCAGGGATTGAACACTGAAGCTTTCTTT
clone_size: .
j_call: TRBJ1-1
v_call: TRBV29-1
d_call: .

cdr3_aa: CAISLRAPEEYYYGYTF
cdr3_nt: TGTGCCATCAGCCTACGGGCCCCGGAGGAGTATTACTATGGCTACACCTTC
clone_size: .
j_call: TRBJ1-2
v_call: TRBV10-3
d_call: .

cdr3_aa: CASSLLGGSTEAFF
cdr3_nt: TGTGCCAGCAGCTTACTCGGAGGGAGCACTGAAGCTTTCTTT
clone_size: .
j_call: TRBJ1-1
v_call: TRBV7-6
d_call: .

cdr3_aa: CASRGTGYQPQHF
cdr3_nt: TGTGCCAGCAGGGGGACAGGGTATCAGCCCCAGCATTTT
clone_size: .
j_call: TRBJ1-5
v_call: TRBV27
d_call: TRBD1

cdr3_aa: CASSLDLVDTQYF
cdr3_nt: TGTGCCAGCAGCTTGGACTTGGTAGATACGCAGTATTTT
clone_size: .
j_call: TRBJ2-3
v_call: TRBV5-5
d_call: .

cdr3_aa: CASTTGGSTYEQYF
cdr3_nt: TGTGCCAGCACGACGGGGGGTTCAACCTACGAGCAGTACTTC
clone_size: .
j_call: TRBJ2-7
v_call: TRBV7-2
d_call: TRBD2

cdr3_aa: CASSFDSPTGELFF
cdr3_nt: TGTGCCAGCAGCTTTGACAGTCCGACCGGGGAGCTGTTTTTT
clone_size: .
j_call: TRBJ2-2
v_call: TRBV7-2
d_call: .

cdr3_aa: CASSRGQFSSTDTQYF
cdr3_nt: TGCGCCAGCAGCCGAGGACAGTTTTCTAGCACAGATACGCAGTATTTT
clone_size: .
j_call: TRBJ2-3
v_call: TRBV4-1
d_call: .

cdr3_aa: CASSTGRDYEQYF
cdr3_nt: TGTGCCAGCAGCACAGGCAGGGACTACGAGCAGTACTTC
clone_size: .
j_call: TRBJ2-7
v_call: TRBV7-3
d_call: .

cdr3_aa: CASSLNRGVSTDTQYF
cdr3_nt: TGTGCCAGCAGCTTAAATCGGGGGGTGAGCACAGATACGCAGTATTTT
clone_size: once
j_call: TRBJ2-3
v_call: TRBV7-2
d_call: TRBD2

cdr3_aa: CASSLWTGGNEKLFF
cdr3_nt: TGCGCCAGCAGCTTGTGGACAGGGGGGAATGAAAAACTGTTTTTT
clone_size: .
j_call: TRBJ1-4
v_call: TRBV5-1
d_call: TRBD1

cdr3_aa: CASSSSRDRGRADTQYF
cdr3_nt: TGTGCCAGCTCATCCTCCCGGGACAGGGGGCGCGCAGATACGCAGTATTTT
clone_size: once
j_call: TRBJ2-3
v_call: TRBV18
d_call: TRBD1

cdr3_aa: CASQHGNFNEKLFF
cdr3_nt: TGTGCCAGCCAACACGGGAACTTCAATGAAAAACTGTTTTTT
clone_size: .
j_call: TRBJ1-4
v_call: TRBV6-1
d_call: .

cdr3_aa: CASFLTSGGPDTQYF
cdr3_nt: TGTGCCAGCTTCTTGACTAGCGGGGGTCCAGATACGCAGTATTTT
clone_size: .
j_call: TRBJ2-3
v_call: TRBV2
d_call: TRBD2

cdr3_aa: CASSQTGNTIEGPQHF
cdr3_nt: TGTGCCAGCAGCCAGACAGGGAACACAATCGAAGGGCCCCAGCATTTT
clone_size: .
j_call: TRBJ1-5
v_call: TRBV7-8
d_call: TRBD1

cdr3_aa: CASSHTGTSGDQETQYF
cdr3_nt: TGCGCCAGCAGCCATACCGGGACTAGCGGCGATCAAGAGACCCAGTACTTC
clone_size: .
j_call: TRBJ2-5
v_call: TRBV4-1
d_call: TRBD2

cdr3_aa: CASSGTEINGELFF
cdr3_nt: TGTGCCAGCTCCGGGACAGAAATTAACGGGGAGCTGTTTTTT
clone_size: .
j_call: TRBJ2-2
v_call: TRBV7-9
d_call: TRBD1

cdr3_aa: CASRIVGEKLFF
cdr3_nt: TGTGCCAGTAGAATCGTCGGTGAAAAACTGTTTTTT
clone_size: .
j_call: TRBJ1-4
v_call: TRBV19
d_call: .

cdr3_aa: CASSLEYARTGANVLTF
cdr3_nt: TGCGCCAGCAGCTTGGAGTACGCGAGGACTGGGGCCAACGTCCTGACTTTC
clone_size: once
j_call: TRBJ2-6
v_call: TRBV5-1
d_call: .

cdr3_aa: CASSSDRGWEQFF
cdr3_nt: TGTGCCAGCAGTTCGGACAGGGGTTGGGAGCAGTTCTTC
clone_size: .
j_call: TRBJ2-1
v_call: TRBV6-5
d_call: TRBD1

cdr3_aa: CATSSKRGQGHYNSPLHF
cdr3_nt: TGTGCCACCAGCAGCAAAAGGGGGCAGGGGCACTATAATTCACCCCTCCACTTT
clone_size: .
j_call: TRBJ1-6
v_call: TRBV15
d_call: TRBD1